Sequencing of this T cell receptor (beta chain) was carried out in a study of identical twins. As regards this clonotype: Antigen: not known.

One entry per CDR3 protein, called by TCRdb with MiXCR from the 5' RACE reads. The sample has approximately 890,000 distinct CDR3 sequences, roughly 12% seen once. V was shortened by 4 bases and J by 0 bases, with 8 bases between the two germline ends. Germline CDR1 KGHSH, CDR2 LQKENI. This CDR3 is 14 amino acids long. Notes on the study in general: Cord blood beta clonotypes that were abundant carried fewer insertions, and memory repertoires showed no such trend. Alpha sequences out of frame and shared by twins had excess low generation probability. Cross-sectional statistical analysis was relied on for the conclusions, without the same donors being followed. Invariant MAIT and iNKT cells may have partly biased zero-insertion analyses.

These data were likewise used in another study, on yellow fever vaccine responses in identical twins.

The source of this sequence is a woman aged 18 to 35 in good health. This sequence joins TRBV18 and TRBJ2-3; D may match TRBD1 or TRBD2 (5 bases each). The sequencing input was PBMCs. The CDR3 DNA sequence: TGTGCCAGCTCACGGGACGTTAGCACAGATACGCAGTATTTT. This translates into CASSRDVSTDTQYF. Complete variable domain (other parts from reference TRBV18 and TRBJ2-3): NAGVMQNPRHLVRRRGQEARLRCSPMKGHSHVYWYRQLPEEGLKFMVYLQKENIIDESGMPKERFSAEFPKEGPSILRIQQVVRGDSAAYFCASSRDVSTDTQYFGPGTRLTVL.